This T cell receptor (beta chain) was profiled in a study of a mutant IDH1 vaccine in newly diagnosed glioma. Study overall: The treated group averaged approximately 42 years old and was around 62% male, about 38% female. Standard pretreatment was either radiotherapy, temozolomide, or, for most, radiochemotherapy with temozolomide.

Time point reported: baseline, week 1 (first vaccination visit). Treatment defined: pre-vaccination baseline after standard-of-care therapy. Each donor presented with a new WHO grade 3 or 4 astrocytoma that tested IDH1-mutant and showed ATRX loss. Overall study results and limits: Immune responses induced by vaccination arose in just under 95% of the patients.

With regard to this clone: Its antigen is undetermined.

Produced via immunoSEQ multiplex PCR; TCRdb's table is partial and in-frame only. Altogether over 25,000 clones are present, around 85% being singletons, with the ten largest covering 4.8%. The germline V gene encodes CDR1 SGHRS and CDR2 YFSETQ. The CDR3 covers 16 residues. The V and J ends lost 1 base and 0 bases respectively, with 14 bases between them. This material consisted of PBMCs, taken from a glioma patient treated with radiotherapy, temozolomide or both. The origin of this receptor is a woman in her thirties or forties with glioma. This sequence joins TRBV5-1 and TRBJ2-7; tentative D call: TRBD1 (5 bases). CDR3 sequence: CASSLTPTVSSYEQYF. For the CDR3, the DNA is TGCGCCAGCAGCTTGACCCCGACAGTGAGCTCCTACGAGCAGTACTTC.